The 27 T cell receptor beta chains reported below all come from one sample, sequenced in a study of post-analysis software for immune sequencing data. The TCR beta cDNA libraries contained unique molecular identifiers. MiXCR, run by TCRdb on the PCR reads, gives a single entry per CDR3 protein. This table holds hundreds of thousands of distinct CDR3 sequences, around 40% found once. Findings and caveats of the study: Higher frequency in patients than in controls was seen for roughly 5 TRBV segments, with TRBV5-6, TRBV5-1 and TRBV20-1 among them.

These receptors are not linked to any known antigen. Sequenced input: blood. These receptors were taken from a girl between 10 and 17 years old with multiple sclerosis.

This clonotype was seen only a few times. The CDR3: CATSRDQGLSSYNEQFF. The CDR3 DNA is TGTGCCACCAGCAGAGATCAGGGCCTTAGCTCCTACAATGAGCAGTTCTTC. V and J are TRBV15 and TRBJ2-1; tentative D call: TRBD1 (5 bases). The CDR3 has 17 residues. The V gene lost 0 bases and the J gene lost 0 bases, with 12 bases spanning the gap. In germline, CDR1 is LNHNV, CDR2 YYDKDF (reference sequence).

The chain combines TRBV5-1 with TRBJ2-5; the D gene is possibly TRBD2 (6 bases). The CDR3 loop spans 15 amino acids. Germline V gene lookup returns CDR1 SGHRS and CDR2 YFSETQ. V dropped 4 bases and J dropped 11 bases, with 24 bases sitting between them. DNA for the CDR3: TGCGCCAGCAGCCCCCCCTTAGCGGCTCGGATGGAGCAGTACTTC. Encoded protein: CASSPPLAARMEQYF.

This clonotype was detected a few times. This chain links TRBV20-1 with TRBJ1-2, with D tentatively TRBD1 (5 bases). Germline V gene data show CDR1 as DFQATT and CDR2 as SNEGSKA (reference sequence). The V gene lost 6 bases and the J gene lost 4 bases, with 21 bases spanning the gap. This CDR3 has 15 amino acids. The CDR3 spells CSARGSSDSVYGYTF. In nucleotides, the CDR3 is TGCAGTGCCCGAGGGAGCTCCGACAGCGTCTATGGCTACACCTTC.

A few counts support this clonotype. The CDR3 reads CASSQDSWLAGGSYEQYF. CDR3 nucleotide sequence: TGTGCCAGCAGCCAAGATAGCTGGCTAGCGGGAGGAAGCTACGAGCAGTACTTC. The gene calls are TRBV3-1 and TRBJ2-7; 11 nucleotides agree with TRBD2. The CDR3 is made up of 18 amino acids. Germline CDR1 and CDR2: LGHDT and YNNKEL (reference sequence). J was trimmed by 3 bases and V by 0 bases; bases with no gene match: 10.

The V gene is TRBV20-1, the J gene TRBJ1-1, with D possibly TRBD1 on 5 matching bases. The CDR3 totals 12 residues. Germline V gene sequence: CDR1 DFQATT, CDR2 SNEGSKA (reference sequence). Trimming stripped 5 bases from V and 1 base from J, with 8 bases between. DNA of the CDR3: TGCAGTGCTTTCGGACAGAACACTGAAGCTTTCTTT. Protein product: CSAFGQNTEAFF.

The rearrangement joins TRBV28 to TRBJ2-1; the match to TRBD1 covers 9 bases. The CDR3 contains 20 residues. V lost 4 bases, J lost 8 bases, and 24 bases stayed unmatched. Germline V gene lookup returns CDR1 MDHEN and CDR2 SYDVKM. CDR3 protein: CASSWAGTGTGVLLRDEQFF. The CDR3 DNA reads TGTGCCAGCAGTTGGGCGGGGACAGGGACAGGAGTCCTACTACGGGATGAGCAGTTCTTC.

This clonotype showed up just a few times. J is TRBJ2-6 and V is TRBV5-1, with 7 bases identical to TRBD1. CDR3 length equals 18 residues. Trimming removed 2 bases from V and 2 bases from J; junction bases left unmatched: 10. In germline, CDR1 is SGHRS, CDR2 YFSETQ. In DNA, the CDR3 is TGCGCCAGCAGCTTAGAGCCGGGACAGCCGACTGGGGCCAACGTCCTGACTTTC. Translation: CASSLEPGQPTGANVLTF. Filled out from reference TRBV5-1 and TRBJ2-6, the complete variable domain reads KAGVTQTPRYLIKTRGQQVTLSCSPISGHRSVSWYQQTPGQGLQFLFEYFSETQRNKGNFPGRFSGRQFSNSRSEMNVSTLELGDSALYLCASSLEPGQPTGANVLTFGAGSRLTVL.

The sample holds a few counts of this clonotype. J is TRBJ2-5 and V is TRBV20-1; unclear D gene. V gave up 5 bases and J gave up 11 bases, with 15 bases separating them. CDR3 length: 11 amino acids. Germline CDR1 is DFQATT and CDR2 is SNEGSKA (reference sequence). The CDR3 here is CSAPDGLEQYF. The CDR3 DNA reads TGCAGTGCTCCTGACGGGTTGGAGCAGTACTTC.

This chain links TRBV4-1 with TRBJ2-1; 11 bases align to TRBD2. Germline V gene data show CDR1 as MGHRA and CDR2 as YSYEKL. V was clipped by 4 bases and J by 7 bases; unmatched bases: 6. CDR3 length: 15 residues. The CDR3 spells CASSPTSGSGNEQFF. DNA of the CDR3: TGCGCCAGCAGCCCTACTAGCGGGAGTGGTAATGAGCAGTTCTTC.

V is TRBV20-1 and J is TRBJ2-1; maybe TRBD1 (6 bases). V lost 5 bases to trimming and J lost 10 bases, with 18 bases between them. The CDR3 covers 13 residues. Germline V lookup: CDR1 DFQATT, CDR2 SNEGSKA (reference sequence). DNA for the CDR3: TGCAGTGCTGGCGGACAGTCCCTCGGGGAGCAGTTCTTC. It specifies CSAGGQSLGEQFF.

The gene calls are TRBV5-1 and TRBJ2-5, with D possibly TRBD2 on 6 matching bases. The CDR3 has 14 residues. CDR1 and CDR2 (germline): SGHRS, YFSETQ. Trimming shortened V by 1 base and J by 3 bases, and 10 bases separated the two germline ends. The CDR3 loop reads CASSLNPSEETQYF. CDR3 nucleotide sequence: TGCGCCAGCAGCTTGAATCCTAGCGAAGAGACCCAGTACTTC.

V usage is TRBV4-2 and J usage is TRBJ1-1, with D perhaps TRBD1 (5 bases). CDR1 is LGHNA, CDR2 YNFKEQ, per germline. V was clipped by 6 bases and J by 0 bases, with 11 bases between them. CDR3 length equals 14 residues. The CDR3 here is CASRFGGMNTEAFF. The DNA of the CDR3 is TGTGCCAGCAGGTTTGGGGGTATGAACACTGAAGCTTTCTTT.

The rearrangement joins TRBV7-6 to TRBJ2-1; 12 bases match TRBD2. Gene TRBJ2-7 matches the end of the DNA better, so the J call may be wrong. This CDR3 has 15 residues. CDR1 SGHVS and CDR2 FNYEAQ come from the germline V gene. In DNA form, the CDR3 reads TGTGCCAGCAGCGGGGGACTAGCGGGCTACAATGAGCAGTACTTC. It translates to CASSGGLAGYNEQYF.

The table lists this clonotype with a few counts. V and J are TRBV11-3 and TRBJ2-3; 8 bases map to TRBD1. J lost 3 bases, V lost 1 base, and 3 bases had no gene match. Germline V gene data show CDR1 as SGHNT and CDR2 as YENEEA. This CDR3 region has 15 residues. The CDR3 nucleotides read TGTGCCAGCAGCTTAGGGGACAGGACTACAGATACGCAGTATTTT. It yields the protein CASSLGDRTTDTQYF.

This chain connects TRBV29-1 to TRBJ2-1; D is perhaps TRBD1 (6 bases). Per germline, CDR1 SQVTM and CDR2 ANQGSEA. This CDR3 comprises 13 residues. Trimming pared 8 bases from V and 8 bases from J, leaving 19 bases between. CDR3 sequence: CSSAPMNRDEQFF. CDR3 coding DNA: TGCAGCTCCGCCCCGATGAACAGGGATGAGCAGTTCTTC.

The chain uses TRBV29-1 and TRBJ1-1, with D unclear. V was trimmed by 5 bases and J by 0 bases, leaving 7 bases between them. CDR3 length: 12 amino acids. Germline V gene sequence: CDR1 SQVTM, CDR2 ANQGSEA. In DNA form, the CDR3 reads TGCAGCGTTAGGACGGTGAACACTGAAGCTTTCTTT. As protein: CSVRTVNTEAFF.

The CDR3 region is CASSSRRLDGTINEQFF. The DNA of the CDR3 is TGTGCCAGCAGTTCCCGGAGACTAGATGGAACTATCAATGAGCAGTTCTTC. V usage is TRBV27 and J usage is TRBJ2-1; the D gene is possibly TRBD2 (6 bases). CDR1 and CDR2 (germline): MNHEY, SMNVEV (reference sequence). CDR3 size: 17 residues. Trimming removed 4 bases at V and 6 bases at J, with 22 bases between.

This clonotype was seen a few times. The rearrangement joins TRBV20-1 to TRBJ2-5, with D possibly TRBD2 on 7 matching bases. Trimming pared 0 bases from V and 4 bases from J, leaving 21 bases between. The CDR3 has 17 residues. Germline CDR1 and CDR2: DFQATT and SNEGSKA (reference sequence). CDR3: CSARDPVGGGRRETQYF. The CDR3 DNA follows: TGCAGTGCTAGAGATCCAGTGGGGGGGGGGCGAAGAGAGACCCAGTACTTC.

The chain couples TRBV4-2 to TRBJ2-5, with a tentative D call TRBD2 (6 bases). The germline CDR1 and CDR2 sequences are LGHNA and YNFKEQ. Trimming took 0 bases from V and 4 from J, leaving 27 bases between them. CDR3 size: 20 residues. This CDR3 is CASSQELVSLTGEVGETQYF. The CDR3 coding sequence is TGTGCCAGCAGCCAAGAATTGGTGAGTTTAACGGGAGAAGTCGGAGAGACCCAGTACTTC.

This clonotype was counted a few times. This rearrangement joins TRBV5-4 to TRBJ1-2, with D hard to call. With 0 bases removed from V and 5 bases from J, the gap between germline ends came to 5 bases. The germline CDR1 and CDR2 sequences are SGHNT and YYREEE (reference sequence). This CDR3 is 12 amino acids long. The CDR3 loop is CASSLADYGYTF. CDR3 coding DNA: TGTGCCAGCAGCTTGGCAGATTATGGCTACACCTTC.

The chain links TRBV20-1 to TRBJ2-5; D perhaps matches TRBD2 (5 bases). Germline V gene data show CDR1 as DFQATT and CDR2 as SNEGSKA (reference sequence). V was cut by 0 bases and J by 11 bases, with 22 bases left in between. This CDR3 comprises 15 residues. Written as DNA, the CDR3 is TGCAGTGCTAGAGATTTGGCCAGCGGCGATTACGCGCAGTACTTC. This gives the protein CSARDLASGDYAQYF.

This clonotype was seen only a few times. V is TRBV7-2 and J is TRBJ1-2; 9 bases map to TRBD1. The germline V gene encodes CDR1 SGHTA and CDR2 FQGNSA. V dropped 3 bases and J dropped 2; count of bases not matched to a gene: 4. The CDR3 sequence is 15 residues long. CDR3 protein: CASSFQGQGNYGYTF. CDR3 in DNA: TGTGCCAGCAGCTTTCAGGGACAGGGCAACTATGGCTACACCTTC.

This clonotype was counted only a few times. The CDR3 coding sequence is TGTGCCAGCAGCGGACAGGGAGTCTATGGCTACACCTTC. Translating it yields CASSGQGVYGYTF. This sequence joins TRBV2 and TRBJ1-2; 8 bases map to TRBD1. Germline assignment: CDR1 SNHLY and CDR2 FYNNEI. The ends lost 6 bases at V and 4 bases at J; junction bases unmatched: 4. This CDR3 is built from 13 residues. The entire variable domain, with the rest obtained from reference TRBV2 and TRBJ1-2, is as follows: EPEVTQTPSHQVTQMGQEVILRCVPISNHLYFYWYRQILGQKVEFLVSFYNNEISEKSEIFDDQFSVERPDGSNFTLKIRSTKLEDSAMYFCASSGQGVYGYTFGSGTRLTVV.

The J gene is TRBJ2-2, the V gene TRBV7-2; D unresolved. CDR3 length: 15 residues. V gave up 5 bases and J gave up 2 bases, with 12 bases separating them. Germline CDR1 is SGHTA and CDR2 is FQGNSA. CDR3 in DNA: TGTGCCAGCAGCCCACAACCCAGTAACACCGGGGAGCTGTTTTTT. The encoded protein is CASSPQPSNTGELFF.

In this sample, this clonotype turned up a few times. V gene TRBV21-1 combines with J gene TRBJ2-5; the table's D call, TRBD1, has no DNA check behind it. TRBV21-1 is a pseudogene locus. This CDR3 comprises 15 residues. CDR3 region: CASSKVRQSGETQYF. CDR3 DNA sequence: TGTGCCAGCAGCAAGGTTCGACAGTCAGGCGAGACCCAGTACTTC.

This clonotype was picked up many times. Germline is not matched at one junction end, which may reflect a read error. This sequence joins TRBV5-1 and TRBJ2-7; D is undetermined. There are 14 residues in the CDR3. The germline gives CDR1 SGHRS, CDR2 YFSETQ. This chain's CDR3 is CASSTQTSSDEQYF. The DNA of the CDR3 is TGCGCCAGCAGCACACAGACCTCCTCCGACGAGCAGTACTTC.

This chain links TRBV20-1 with TRBJ2-7; D unresolved. The CDR3 spans 15 residues. Germline CDR1 is DFQATT and CDR2 is SNEGSKA (reference sequence). V was cut by 6 bases and J by 3 bases, with 21 bases left in between. CDR3 protein: CSANPGSLSNYEQYF. In DNA form, the CDR3 reads TGCAGTGCCAACCCGGGTTCGCTATCTAACTACGAGCAGTACTTC.